The 20 T cell receptor beta chains reported below all come from one sample, sequenced in a study of cytomegalovirus exposure and HLA in healthy donors. PCR primers comprised 60 Vbeta and 13 Jbeta primers. The repertoire was sequenced with immunoSEQ multiplex PCR; TCRdb's copy has only in-frame clones and lacks some. The data show about 120,000 clones, 60% to 80% seen once. Specimen: PBMCs. These receptor sequences come from a human donor in good health.

The count of this clone is one. The chain recombines TRBV19 with TRBJ1-5; 7 bases are a match to TRBD1. The CDR3 consists of 12 residues. V shed 10 bases and J 7 bases; nucleotides not matched to a gene: 7. Germline V gene lookup returns CDR1 LNHDA and CDR2 SQIVND (reference sequence). In DNA form, the CDR3 reads TGTGCCACTCGACAGGGTAACCAGCCCCAGCATTTT. This encodes CATRQGNQPQHF.

This clone showed up just once. V gene TRBV6-6 combines with J gene TRBJ2-2; a possible D gene is TRBD2 (6 bases). V was clipped by 11 bases and J by 4 bases, with 11 bases between them. Germline CDR1 MNHNY, CDR2 SVGAGI (reference sequence). The CDR3 spans 12 residues. The CDR3 sequence: CAGEGGTGELFF. CDR3 nucleotide sequence: TGTGCCGGCGAGGGAGGCACCGGGGAGCTGTTTTTT.

This clone came up a few times. The chain links TRBV6-6 to TRBJ1-1; 8 nucleotides agree with TRBD1. Germline V gives CDR1 MNHNY, CDR2 SVGAGI (reference sequence). V shed 0 bases, J shed 6 bases, and the junction held 6 bases outside the gene matches. CDR3 length equals 15 residues. Here the CDR3 DNA reads TGTGCCAGCAGTTACTCCGGACAGGGTCTCGCTGAAGCTTTCTTT. It encodes CASSYSGQGLAEAFF.

The V and J genes are TRBV19 and TRBJ2-1; 12 nucleotides align to TRBD2. Germline trimming cut 4 bases from V and 10 bases from J; bases unmatched to any gene: 17. The V gene's germline CDR1 is LNHDA and CDR2 SQIVND (reference sequence). This CDR3 has 18 residues. The CDR3 sequence is CASSTDGLAGIIPGEQFF. The CDR3 DNA follows: TGTGCCAGTAGTACCGATGGACTAGCGGGGATCATACCCGGGGAGCAGTTCTTC.

This clone was detected once. The rearrangement joins TRBV5-6 to TRBJ2-1; D unclear. The V end lost 0 bases, the J end lost 3 bases, and 7 bases lay between the germline ends. The CDR3 runs 14 residues. The germline gives CDR1 SGHDT, CDR2 YYEEEE. Here the CDR3 DNA reads TGTGCCAGCAGCTTGGCGAGATACTACAATGAGCAGTTCTTC. Amino acid sequence: CASSLARYYNEQFF. Combining the CDR3 with reference TRBV5-6 and TRBJ2-1 gives the whole variable domain DAGVTQSPTHLIKTRGQQVTLRCSPKSGHDTVSWYQQALGQGPQFIFQYYEEEERQRGNFPDRFSGHQFPNYSSELNVNALLLGDSALYLCASSLARYYNEQFFGPGTRLTVL.

This clone was found once. The chain is built from TRBV21-1 and TRBJ2-5; the D segment call TRBD2 is taken from the table without a DNA check. TRBV21-1 is annotated as a pseudogene. This CDR3 is 14 amino acids long. In nucleotides, the CDR3 is TGTGCCAGCCGCGTCGGGGGAAACCCCGGGACCCAGTACTTC. It is translated as CASRVGGNPGTQYF.

The chain is built from TRBV6-6 and TRBJ2-1; TRBD1 matches at 9 bases. After removal of 2 bases from V and 14 bases from J, the junction contained 4 bases not matched to a gene. Germline CDR1 and CDR2: MNHNY and SVGAGI (reference sequence). The CDR3 sequence is 12 residues long. CDR3 loop: CASSYPDRGEFF. The CDR3, as DNA: TGTGCCAGCAGTTACCCGGACAGGGGAGAGTTCTTC.

This clone was seen only once. The chain employs TRBV7-2 and TRBJ2-5; possibly TRBD2 for D (6 bases). CDR1 is SGHTA, CDR2 FQGNSA, per germline. V lost 1 base and J 7 bases, leaving 22 bases between the germline ends. The CDR3 sequence is 17 residues long. CDR3 nucleotides: TGTGCCAGCAGCTTAGAGGGTTCCGGGACTCCCGTGGGGACCCAGTACTTC. Translating gives CASSLEGSGTPVGTQYF.

The chain is built from TRBV5-6 and TRBJ2-7, with D possibly being TRBD2 (6 bases). Looked up from germline, CDR1 is SGHDT and CDR2 is YYEEEE. The CDR3 runs 13 residues. Trimming stripped 3 bases from V and 6 bases from J, with 13 bases between. The CDR3 protein is CASSSLWGVEQYF. CDR3 in DNA: TGTGCCAGCAGCTCCCTGTGGGGGGTCGAGCAGTACTTC.

This clone was seen just once. J is TRBJ2-5 and V is TRBV9; maybe TRBD2 (5 bases). CDR1 is SGDLS and CDR2 is YYNGEE in the germline V gene. The CDR3 has 16 amino acids. V shed 0 bases and J shed 7 bases, with 19 bases lying between them. In nucleotides, the CDR3 is TGTGCCAGCAGCGTAGTCCACGGACCCGGGAAGGGGACCCAGTACTTC. Translation gives CASSVVHGPGKGTQYF.

The chain couples TRBV5-1 to TRBJ1-1, with D perhaps TRBD1 (5 bases). CDR1 and CDR2 (germline): SGHRS, YFSETQ. The ends were cut back, 0 bases at V and 9 bases at J, with 12 bases in the middle. This CDR3 has 13 amino acids. For the CDR3, the DNA is TGCGCCAGCAGCTTGGGTCGTGGGGCGAAAGCTTTCTTT. It specifies CASSLGRGAKAFF.

This chain joins TRBV7-2 and TRBJ1-1, with 8 nucleotides matching TRBD1. V lost 5 bases and J lost 7; bases outside the gene matches: 6. CDR1 SGHTA and CDR2 FQGNSA come from the germline V gene. The length of the CDR3 is 13 residues. CDR3 DNA: TGTGCCAGCAGCACCCGGACAGGGAATGAAGCTTTCTTT. Amino acid sequence: CASSTRTGNEAFF.

The V gene is TRBV5-4, the J gene TRBJ1-1, with 8 bases lining up with TRBD1. The J segment lost 2 bases and the V segment lost 4 bases, leaving 7 bases of the junction unmatched. Germline V gene lookup returns CDR1 SGHNT and CDR2 YYREEE (reference sequence). This CDR3 region has 15 residues. CDR3 residues: CASSPSGGENTEAFF. For the CDR3, the DNA is TGTGCCAGCAGCCCCTCAGGGGGCGAAAACACTGAAGCTTTCTTT.

This clone was detected only once. The CDR3 DNA sequence: TGTGCCAGCAGCTTAGGAACTGCCCGTCACGAGCAGTACTTC. Its translation is CASSLGTARHEQYF. This chain connects TRBV7-2 to TRBJ2-7; no clear D gene. Germline V gene lookup returns CDR1 SGHTA and CDR2 FQGNSA. The germline V and J ends were trimmed by 1 base and 5 bases, with 12 bases remaining between them. This CDR3 contains 14 residues.

V usage is TRBV7-3 and J usage is TRBJ1-6, with TRBD1 matching 9 bases. The V and J ends lost 9 bases and 1 base, in that order; junction bases with no gene match: 13. CDR3 size: 18 residues. Germline-derived CDR1 and CDR2 are SGHTA and FQGTGA. The CDR3 DNA follows: TGTGCCAGTAATACCGGGACAGGGCCCCGTTCCTATAATTCACCCCTCCACTTT. Translation gives CASNTGTGPRSYNSPLHF.

The rearrangement joins TRBV27 to TRBJ2-5; no clear D. The V and J ends lost 4 bases and 2 bases respectively, with 8 bases between them. Germline CDR1 and CDR2: MNHEY and SMNVEV (reference sequence). There are 13 residues in the CDR3. The CDR3 is CASSSHYQETQYF. CDR3 nucleotide sequence: TGTGCCAGCAGTTCCCACTATCAAGAGACCCAGTACTTC.

This clone was counted a few times. This chain uses TRBV29-1 with TRBJ2-2, with no clear D. The CDR3 runs to 12 residues. V lost 7 bases to trimming and J lost 1 base, with 7 bases between them. Germline loops: CDR1 SQVTM, CDR2 ANQGSEA. CDR3 in amino acids: CSATQNTGELFF. CDR3 DNA sequence: TGCAGCGCGACTCAGAACACCGGGGAGCTGTTTTTT.

This clone has a handful of counts. CDR3 protein: CASSYEGNSPLHF. The CDR3 DNA reads TGTGCCAGCAGTTACGAGGGTAATTCACCCCTCCACTTT. The chain recombines TRBV6-6 with TRBJ1-6; D gene ambiguous. This CDR3 has 13 amino acids. The germline V gene has CDR1 MNHNY and CDR2 SVGAGI (reference sequence). V was cut by 2 bases and J by 6 bases, with 5 bases left in between.

This clone was seen a single time. The genes are TRBV6-5 and TRBJ2-3; TRBD1 matches 10 bases. V shed 5 bases and J 4 bases; nucleotides not matched to a gene: 6. The CDR3 consists of 15 residues. Germline CDR1 MNHEY, CDR2 SVGAGI. CDR3 loop: CASSRQGASADTQYF. The CDR3 DNA follows: TGTGCCAGCAGTAGACAGGGGGCGAGCGCAGATACGCAGTATTTT.

V usage is TRBV7-2 and J usage is TRBJ2-3; 8 nucleotides align to TRBD1. The CDR3 is made up of 14 amino acids. J gave up 2 bases and V 6 bases, and 4 bases lay outside the gene matches. Looked up from germline, CDR1 is SGHTA and CDR2 is FQGNSA. As DNA, the CDR3 is TGTGCCAGCAGAGGACAGGGCTACACAGATACGCAGTATTTT. Translated, it gives CASRGQGYTDTQYF.